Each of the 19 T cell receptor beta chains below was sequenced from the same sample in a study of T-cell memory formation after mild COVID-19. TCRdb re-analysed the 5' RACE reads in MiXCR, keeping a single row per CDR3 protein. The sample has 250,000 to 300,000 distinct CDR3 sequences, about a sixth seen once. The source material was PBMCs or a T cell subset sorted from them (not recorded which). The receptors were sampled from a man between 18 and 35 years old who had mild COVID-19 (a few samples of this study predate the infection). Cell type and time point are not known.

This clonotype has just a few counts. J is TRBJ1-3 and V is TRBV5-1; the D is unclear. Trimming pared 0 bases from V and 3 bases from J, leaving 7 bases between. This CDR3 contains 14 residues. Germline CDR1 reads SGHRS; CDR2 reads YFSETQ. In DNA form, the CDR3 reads TGCGCCAGCAGCTTGGAAGGGATTGGAAACACCATATATTTT. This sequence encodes CASSLEGIGNTIYF.

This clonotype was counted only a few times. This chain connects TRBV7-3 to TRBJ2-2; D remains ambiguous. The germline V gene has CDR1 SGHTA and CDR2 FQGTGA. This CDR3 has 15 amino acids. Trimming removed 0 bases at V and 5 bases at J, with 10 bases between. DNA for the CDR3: TGTGCCAGCAGCTTAACGGGCCCCCCGACCGGGGAGCTGTTTTTT. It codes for CASSLTGPPTGELFF.

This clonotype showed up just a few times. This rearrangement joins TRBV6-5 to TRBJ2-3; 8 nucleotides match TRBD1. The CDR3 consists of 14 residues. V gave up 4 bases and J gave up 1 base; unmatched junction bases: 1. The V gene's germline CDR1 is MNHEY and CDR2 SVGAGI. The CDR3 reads CASSSDRGTDTQYF. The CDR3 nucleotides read TGTGCCAGCAGTTCGGACAGGGGCACAGATACGCAGTATTTT.

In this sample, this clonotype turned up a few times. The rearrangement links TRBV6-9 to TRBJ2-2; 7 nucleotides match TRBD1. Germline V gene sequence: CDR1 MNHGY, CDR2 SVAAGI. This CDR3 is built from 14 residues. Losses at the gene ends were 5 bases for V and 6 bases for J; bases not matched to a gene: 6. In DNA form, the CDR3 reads TGTGCCAGCAGTACAAAGGACAGGCCCGGGGAGCTGTTTTTT. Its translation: CASSTKDRPGELFF.

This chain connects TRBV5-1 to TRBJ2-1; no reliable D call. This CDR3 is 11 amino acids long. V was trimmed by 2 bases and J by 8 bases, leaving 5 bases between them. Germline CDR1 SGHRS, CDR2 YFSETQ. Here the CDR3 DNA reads TGCGCCAGCAGCTTCGACTATGAGCAGTTCTTC. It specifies CASSFDYEQFF.

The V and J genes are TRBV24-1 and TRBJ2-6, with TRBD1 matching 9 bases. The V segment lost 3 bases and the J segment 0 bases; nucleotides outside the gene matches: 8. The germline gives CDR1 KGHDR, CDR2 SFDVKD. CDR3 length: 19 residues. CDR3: CATSDRTQGATSGANVLTF. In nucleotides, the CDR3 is TGTGCCACCAGTGATCGGACACAGGGGGCCACCTCTGGGGCCAACGTCCTGACTTTC.

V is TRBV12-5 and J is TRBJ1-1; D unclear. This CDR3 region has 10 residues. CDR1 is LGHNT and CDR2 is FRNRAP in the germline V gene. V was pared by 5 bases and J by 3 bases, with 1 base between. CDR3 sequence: CASGDTEAFF. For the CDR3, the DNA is TGTGCTAGTGGTGACACTGAAGCTTTCTTT.

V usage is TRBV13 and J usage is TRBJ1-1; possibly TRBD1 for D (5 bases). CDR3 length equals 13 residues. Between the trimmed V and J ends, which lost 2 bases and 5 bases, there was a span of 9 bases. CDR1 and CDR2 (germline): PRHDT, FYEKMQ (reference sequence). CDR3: CASSLWGYTEAFF. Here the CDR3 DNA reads TGTGCCAGCAGCTTATGGGGGTATACTGAAGCTTTCTTT.

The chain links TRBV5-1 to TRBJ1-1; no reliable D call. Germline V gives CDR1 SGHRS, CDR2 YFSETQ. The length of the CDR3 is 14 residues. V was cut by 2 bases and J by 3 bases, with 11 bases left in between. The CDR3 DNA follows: TGCGCCAGCAGCTTCCGGGGTATGGACACTGAAGCTTTCTTT. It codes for CASSFRGMDTEAFF.

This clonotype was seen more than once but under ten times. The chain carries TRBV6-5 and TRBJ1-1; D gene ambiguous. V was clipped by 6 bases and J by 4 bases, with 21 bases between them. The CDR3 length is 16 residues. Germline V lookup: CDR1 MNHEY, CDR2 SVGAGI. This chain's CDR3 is CASRSIGGRVGTEAFF. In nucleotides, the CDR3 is TGTGCCAGCAGGAGTATAGGCGGGCGGGTGGGCACTGAAGCTTTCTTT.

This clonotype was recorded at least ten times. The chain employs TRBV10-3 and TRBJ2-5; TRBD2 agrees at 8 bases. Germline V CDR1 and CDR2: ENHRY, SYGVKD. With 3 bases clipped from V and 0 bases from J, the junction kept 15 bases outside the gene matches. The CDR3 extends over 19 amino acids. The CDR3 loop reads CAISDSPPGGRTYQETQYF. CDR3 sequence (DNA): TGTGCCATCAGTGATTCCCCACCGGGGGGGCGAACCTACCAAGAGACCCAGTACTTC.

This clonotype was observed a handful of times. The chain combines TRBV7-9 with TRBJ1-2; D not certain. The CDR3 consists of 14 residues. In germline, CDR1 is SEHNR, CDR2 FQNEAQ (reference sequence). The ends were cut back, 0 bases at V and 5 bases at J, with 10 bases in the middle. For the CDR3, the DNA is TGTGCCAGCAGCTTAGCTGGATGGGGATATGGCTACACCTTC. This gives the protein CASSLAGWGYGYTF.

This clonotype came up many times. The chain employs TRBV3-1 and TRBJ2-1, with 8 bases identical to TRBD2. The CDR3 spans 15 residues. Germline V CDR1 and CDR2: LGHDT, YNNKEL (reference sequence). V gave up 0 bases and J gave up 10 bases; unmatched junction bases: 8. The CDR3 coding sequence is TGTGCCAGCAGCCAAGATGCCGGGGGGGCCCCCGAGCAGTTCTTC. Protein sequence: CASSQDAGGAPEQFF.

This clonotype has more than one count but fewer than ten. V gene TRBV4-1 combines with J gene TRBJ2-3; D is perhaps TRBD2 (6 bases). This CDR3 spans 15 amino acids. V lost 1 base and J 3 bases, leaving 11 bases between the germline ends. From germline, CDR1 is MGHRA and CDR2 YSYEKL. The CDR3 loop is CASSQGGVSTDTQYF. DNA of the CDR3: TGCGCCAGCAGCCAAGGCGGGGTCAGTACAGATACGCAGTATTTT.

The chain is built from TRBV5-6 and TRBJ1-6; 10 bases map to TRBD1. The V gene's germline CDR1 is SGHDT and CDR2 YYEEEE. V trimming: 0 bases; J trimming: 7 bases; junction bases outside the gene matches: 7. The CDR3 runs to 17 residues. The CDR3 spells CASSLGLGQGGNSPLHF. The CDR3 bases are TGTGCCAGCAGCTTGGGGCTCGGACAGGGGGGGAATTCACCCCTCCACTTT.

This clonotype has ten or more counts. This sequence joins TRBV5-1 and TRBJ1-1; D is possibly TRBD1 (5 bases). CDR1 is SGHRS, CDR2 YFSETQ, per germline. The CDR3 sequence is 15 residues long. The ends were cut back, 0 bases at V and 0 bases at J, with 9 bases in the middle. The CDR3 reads CASSLGAGLNTEAFF. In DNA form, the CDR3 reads TGCGCCAGCAGCTTGGGCGCAGGGCTGAACACTGAAGCTTTCTTT.

CDR3 protein: CASSHPQNTGELFF. The CDR3 DNA reads as TGTGCCAGCAGTCACCCCCAGAACACCGGGGAGCTGTTTTTT. The V and J genes are TRBV7-3 and TRBJ2-2; D is uncertain. The V gene lost 6 bases and the J gene lost 1 base, with 9 bases spanning the gap. Germline CDR1 is SGHTA and CDR2 is FQGTGA. The CDR3 contains 14 residues.

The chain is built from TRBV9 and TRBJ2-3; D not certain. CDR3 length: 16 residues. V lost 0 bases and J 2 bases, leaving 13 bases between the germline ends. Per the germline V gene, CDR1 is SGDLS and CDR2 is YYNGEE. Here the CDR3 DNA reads TGTGCCAGCAGCGTAGGGGTAGCTGGGGACACAGATACGCAGTATTTT. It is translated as CASSVGVAGDTDTQYF.

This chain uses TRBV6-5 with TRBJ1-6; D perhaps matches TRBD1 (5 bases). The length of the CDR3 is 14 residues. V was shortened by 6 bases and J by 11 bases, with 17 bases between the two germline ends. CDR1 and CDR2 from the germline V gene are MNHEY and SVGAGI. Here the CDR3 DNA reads TGTGCCAGCAGCAACGCGGGACCCCTTACACCCCTCCACTTT. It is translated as CASSNAGPLTPLHF.